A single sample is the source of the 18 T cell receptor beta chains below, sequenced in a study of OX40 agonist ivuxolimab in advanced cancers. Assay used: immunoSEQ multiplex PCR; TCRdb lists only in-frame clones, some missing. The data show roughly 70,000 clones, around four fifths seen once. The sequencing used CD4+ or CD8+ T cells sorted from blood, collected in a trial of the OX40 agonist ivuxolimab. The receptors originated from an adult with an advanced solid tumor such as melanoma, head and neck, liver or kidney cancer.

The CDR3 sequence: CASSVYRAEQFF. DNA for the CDR3: TGTGCCAGCAGCGTCTACAGGGCTGAGCAGTTCTTC. V and J are TRBV7-2 and TRBJ2-1, with a tentative D call TRBD1 (6 bases). In germline, CDR1 is SGHTA, CDR2 FQGNSA. There are 12 residues in the CDR3. V was shortened by 5 bases and J by 9 bases, with 11 bases between the two germline ends.

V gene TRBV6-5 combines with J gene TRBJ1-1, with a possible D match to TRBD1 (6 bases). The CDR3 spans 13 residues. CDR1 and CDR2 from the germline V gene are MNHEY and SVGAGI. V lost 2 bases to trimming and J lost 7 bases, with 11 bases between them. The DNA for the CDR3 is TGTGCCAGCAGTTACGAGTTAGGGGGTGAAGCTTTCTTT. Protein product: CASSYELGGEAFF.

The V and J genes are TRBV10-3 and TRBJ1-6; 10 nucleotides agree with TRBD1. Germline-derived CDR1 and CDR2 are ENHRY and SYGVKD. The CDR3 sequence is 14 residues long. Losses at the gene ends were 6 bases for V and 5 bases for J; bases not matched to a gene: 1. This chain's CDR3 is CAIRGTGDNSPLHF. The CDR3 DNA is TGTGCCATCAGGGGGACAGGGGATAATTCACCCCTCCACTTT.

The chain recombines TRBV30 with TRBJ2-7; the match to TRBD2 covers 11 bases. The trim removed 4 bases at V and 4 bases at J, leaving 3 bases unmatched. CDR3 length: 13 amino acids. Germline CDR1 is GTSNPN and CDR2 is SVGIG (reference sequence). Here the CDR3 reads CAWNSGRGYEQYF. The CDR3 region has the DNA TGTGCCTGGAATAGCGGGAGGGGGTACGAGCAGTACTTC.

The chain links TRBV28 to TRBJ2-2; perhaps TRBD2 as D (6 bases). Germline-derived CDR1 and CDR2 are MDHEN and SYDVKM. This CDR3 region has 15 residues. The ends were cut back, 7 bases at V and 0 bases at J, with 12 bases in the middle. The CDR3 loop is CASKNGGTNTGELFF. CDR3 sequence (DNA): TGTGCCAGCAAAAACGGGGGAACGAACACCGGGGAGCTGTTTTTT.

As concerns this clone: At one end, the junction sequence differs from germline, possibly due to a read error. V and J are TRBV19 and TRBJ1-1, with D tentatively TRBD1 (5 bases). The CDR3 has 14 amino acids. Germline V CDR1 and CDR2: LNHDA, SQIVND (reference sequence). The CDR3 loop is CASSPQGENTEASF. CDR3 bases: TGTGCCAGTAGTCCCCAGGGAGAGAACACTGAAGCTTCCTTT.

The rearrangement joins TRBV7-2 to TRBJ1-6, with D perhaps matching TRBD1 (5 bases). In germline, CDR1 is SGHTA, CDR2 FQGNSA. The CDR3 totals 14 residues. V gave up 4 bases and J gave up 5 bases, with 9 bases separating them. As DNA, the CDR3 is TGTGCCAGCAGCTCCCAGGGTAATAATTCACCCCTCCACTTT. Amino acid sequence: CASSSQGNNSPLHF.

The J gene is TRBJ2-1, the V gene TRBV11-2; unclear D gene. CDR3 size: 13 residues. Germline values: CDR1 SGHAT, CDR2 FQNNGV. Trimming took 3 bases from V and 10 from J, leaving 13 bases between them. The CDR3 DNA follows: TGTGCCAGCAGCTTTGGAGAAGGTCGGGAGCAGTTCTTC. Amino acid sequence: CASSFGEGREQFF.

CDR3 bases: TGTGCCAGCAGCGGTGGGGGACAGGGGGAAGCTTTCTTT. Translating it yields CASSGGGQGEAFF. This chain connects TRBV5-6 to TRBJ1-1; TRBD1 matches 10 bases. Germline V gives CDR1 SGHDT, CDR2 YYEEEE. V lost 4 bases and J lost 8; bases outside the gene matches: 5. The length of the CDR3 is 13 residues.

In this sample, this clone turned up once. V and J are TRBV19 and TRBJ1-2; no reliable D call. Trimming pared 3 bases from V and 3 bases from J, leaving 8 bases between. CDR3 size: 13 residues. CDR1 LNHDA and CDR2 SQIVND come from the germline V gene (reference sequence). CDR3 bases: TGTGCCAGTAGTATCTACGGGGACTATGGCTACACCTTC. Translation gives CASSIYGDYGYTF.

This chain's CDR3 is CASSLDARTSTDTQYF. The CDR3 coding sequence is TGCGCCAGCAGCTTGGATGCTAGAACTAGCACAGATACGCAGTATTTT. The rearrangement uses TRBV5-1 and TRBJ2-3; D is unresolved. This CDR3 region has 16 residues. Between the trimmed V and J ends, which lost 0 bases and 0 bases, there was a span of 11 bases. CDR1 SGHRS and CDR2 YFSETQ come from the germline V gene.

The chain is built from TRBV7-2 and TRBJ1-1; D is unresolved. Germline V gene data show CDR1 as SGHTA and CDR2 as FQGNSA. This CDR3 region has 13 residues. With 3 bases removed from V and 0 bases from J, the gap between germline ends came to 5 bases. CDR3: CASSFVMNTEAFF. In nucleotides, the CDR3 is TGTGCCAGCAGCTTTGTCATGAACACTGAAGCTTTCTTT.

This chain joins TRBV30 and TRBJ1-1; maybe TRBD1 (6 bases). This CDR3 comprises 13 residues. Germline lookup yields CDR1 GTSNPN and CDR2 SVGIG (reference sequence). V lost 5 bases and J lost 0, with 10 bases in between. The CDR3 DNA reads TGTGCCTGGCACAGGGCAATGAACACTGAAGCTTTCTTT. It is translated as CAWHRAMNTEAFF.

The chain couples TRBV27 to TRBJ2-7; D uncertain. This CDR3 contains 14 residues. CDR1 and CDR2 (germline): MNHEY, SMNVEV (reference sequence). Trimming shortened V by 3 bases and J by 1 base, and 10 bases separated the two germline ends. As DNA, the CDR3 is TGTGCCAGCAGTTTCAGTGAACAGTCCTACGAGCAGTACTTC. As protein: CASSFSEQSYEQYF.

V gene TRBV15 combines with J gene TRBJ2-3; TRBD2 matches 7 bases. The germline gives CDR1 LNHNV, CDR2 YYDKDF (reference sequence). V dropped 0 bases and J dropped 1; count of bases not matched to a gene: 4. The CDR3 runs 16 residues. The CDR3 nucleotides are TGTGCCACCAGCAGAGATAAAGGACTAGGCACAGATACGCAGTATTTT. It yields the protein CATSRDKGLGTDTQYF.

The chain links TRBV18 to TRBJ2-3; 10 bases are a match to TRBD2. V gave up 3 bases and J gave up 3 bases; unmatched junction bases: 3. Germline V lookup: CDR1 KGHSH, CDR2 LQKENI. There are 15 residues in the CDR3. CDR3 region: CASSPGLAETDTQYF. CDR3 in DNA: TGTGCCAGCTCACCCGGACTAGCGGAAACAGATACGCAGTATTTT.

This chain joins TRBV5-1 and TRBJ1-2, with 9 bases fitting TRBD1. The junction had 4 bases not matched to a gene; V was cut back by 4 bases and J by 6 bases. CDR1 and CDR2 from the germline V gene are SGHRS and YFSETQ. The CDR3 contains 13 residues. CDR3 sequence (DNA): TGCGCCAGCAGCCCGGACAGGGGACATGGCTACACCTTC. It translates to CASSPDRGHGYTF.

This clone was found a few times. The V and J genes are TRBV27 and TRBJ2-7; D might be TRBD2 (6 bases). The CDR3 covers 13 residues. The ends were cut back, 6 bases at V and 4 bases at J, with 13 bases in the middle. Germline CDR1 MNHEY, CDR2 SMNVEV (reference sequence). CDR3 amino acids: CASRTRGGYEQYV. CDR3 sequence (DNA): TGTGCCAGCAGGACTAGAGGTGGTTACGAGCAGTACGTC.